These 24 T cell receptor beta chains came from one sample sequenced in a study of early T cells in non-severe SARS-CoV-2 infection. TCRdb re-analysed the 5' RACE reads in MiXCR, keeping a single row per CDR3 protein. The table has approximately 110,000 distinct CDR3 sequences, more than 13% seen once. Sequencing was performed on whole blood. The receptor source for this set is an adult who was a healthcare worker with PCR-confirmed SARS-CoV-2 infection or an uninfected control (not recorded which).

This sequence joins TRBV5-1 and TRBJ1-2, with unresolved D. CDR1 and CDR2 from the germline V gene are SGHRS and YFSETQ. Trimming pared 0 bases from V and 1 base from J, leaving 7 bases between. The CDR3 covers 14 residues. The CDR3 sequence is CASSLADRNYGYTF. As DNA, the CDR3 is TGCGCCAGCAGCTTGGCGGACCGTAACTATGGCTACACCTTC.

The rearrangement links TRBV15 to TRBJ2-1, with D tentatively TRBD2 (5 bases). This CDR3 is built from 12 residues. The germline gives CDR1 LNHNV, CDR2 YYDKDF (reference sequence). The germline V and J ends were trimmed by 1 base and 9 bases, with 7 bases remaining between them. CDR3 residues: CATSRGAGEQFF. CDR3 nucleotide sequence: TGTGCCACCAGCAGAGGTGCGGGTGAGCAGTTCTTC.

The V and J genes are TRBV12-3 or TRBV12-4 and TRBJ2-3, with D hard to call. V was pared by 6 bases and J by 0 bases, with 10 bases between. This CDR3 comprises 14 residues. Here the CDR3 reads CASSDGPSTDTQYF. CDR3 nucleotide sequence: TGTGCCAGCAGCGACGGGCCGAGCACAGATACGCAGTATTTT.

This clonotype was observed many times. The chain links TRBV29-1 to TRBJ2-7; TRBD1 is a possible D gene (6 bases). Germline loops: CDR1 SQVTM, CDR2 ANQGSEA. Trimming removed 6 bases at V and 3 bases at J, with 12 bases between. There are 12 residues in the CDR3. This chain's CDR3 is CSVATGYYEQYF. The CDR3 coding sequence is TGCAGCGTCGCGACAGGTTACTACGAGCAGTACTTC.

This chain uses TRBV5-4 with TRBJ1-3; D call uncertain. The V gene lost 4 bases and the J gene lost 7 bases, with 12 bases spanning the gap. This CDR3 is 13 amino acids long. Germline-derived CDR1 and CDR2 are SGHNT and YYREEE (reference sequence). The CDR3 spells CASSNNAGNTIYF. In nucleotides, the CDR3 is TGTGCCAGCAGCAATAACGCCGGTAACACCATATATTTT.

This clonotype was detected a few times. The chain carries TRBV19 and TRBJ2-1; D uncertain. The CDR3 length is 19 residues. The V and J ends lost 8 bases and 2 bases respectively, with 28 bases between them. Looked up from germline, CDR1 is LNHDA and CDR2 is SQIVND (reference sequence). CDR3 sequence: CASPADGRRPKRTYNEQFF. The CDR3 bases are TGTGCCAGTCCCGCGGACGGGCGAAGGCCCAAAAGGACCTACAATGAGCAGTTCTTC.

This clonotype was recorded at least ten times. CDR3: CSATDRADTGELFF. The CDR3 DNA follows: TGCAGTGCTACGGACAGGGCTGACACCGGGGAGCTGTTTTTT. This sequence joins TRBV20-1 and TRBJ2-2; the match to TRBD1 covers 8 bases. V dropped 4 bases and J dropped 3; count of bases not matched to a gene: 4. This CDR3 has 14 amino acids. Germline V gene data show CDR1 as DFQATT and CDR2 as SNEGSKA (reference sequence).

This clonotype was picked up a small number of times. The chain uses TRBV5-1 and TRBJ1-4; no reliable D call. The CDR3 sequence is 15 residues long. The germline V gene has CDR1 SGHRS and CDR2 YFSETQ. V dropped 0 bases and J dropped 8 bases, with 14 bases sitting between them. The CDR3 loop reads CASSLEVGAGEKLFF. The CDR3 DNA follows: TGCGCCAGCAGCTTGGAGGTGGGCGCGGGAGAAAAACTGTTTTTT.

The gene calls are TRBV10-3 and TRBJ1-1; D is perhaps TRBD1 (5 bases). The CDR3 contains 13 residues. The V and J ends lost 7 bases and 4 bases respectively, with 13 bases between them. CDR1 is ENHRY, CDR2 SYGVKD, per germline. The CDR3 DNA follows: TGTGCCATCATGCGTTCGGGGGGCACTGAAGCTTTCTTT. This translates into CAIMRSGGTEAFF.

The gene calls are TRBV20-1 and TRBJ1-1; D is uncertain. In germline, CDR1 is DFQATT, CDR2 SNEGSKA (reference sequence). V gave up 5 bases and J gave up 8 bases, with 15 bases separating them. The CDR3 sequence is 12 residues long. The CDR3 protein is CSASGPDREAFF. The DNA of the CDR3 is TGCAGTGCTTCCGGACCGGATCGGGAAGCTTTCTTT.

J is TRBJ1-1 and V is TRBV5-4; 10 bases fit TRBD1. There are 15 residues in the CDR3. CDR1 is SGHNT, CDR2 YYREEE, per germline (reference sequence). V gave up 1 base and J gave up 5 bases; unmatched junction bases: 5. CDR3 nucleotides: TGTGCCAGCAGCTTGTTGGGACAGGGGAAAACTGAAGCTTTCTTT. Protein sequence: CASSLLGQGKTEAFF.

The chain couples TRBV18 to TRBJ2-3; weak D call: TRBD2 (6 bases). Germline lookup yields CDR1 KGHSH and CDR2 LQKENI. The CDR3 has 17 amino acids. The germline V and J ends were trimmed by 2 bases and 1 base, with 16 bases remaining between them. CDR3 in amino acids: CASSPMRAGLRTDTQYF. The CDR3 bases are TGTGCCAGCTCACCAATGCGGGCGGGGCTCCGCACAGATACGCAGTATTTT.

The chain employs TRBV5-1 and TRBJ2-7, with 7 bases fitting TRBD1. Trimming cost V 0 bases and J 9 bases; bases outside gene matches: 9. The CDR3 spans 14 residues. Per germline, CDR1 SGHRS and CDR2 YFSETQ. The CDR3 DNA sequence: TGCGCCAGCAGCTTGGAACAGGGGAACCCGCGGCAGTACTTC. Its translation: CASSLEQGNPRQYF. The full variable domain, its missing parts supplied by reference TRBV5-1 and TRBJ2-7, is KAGVTQTPRYLIKTRGQQVTLSCSPISGHRSVSWYQQTPGQGLQFLFEYFSETQRNKGNFPGRFSGRQFSNSRSEMNVSTLELGDSALYLCASSLEQGNPRQYFGPGTRLTVT.

This clonotype was seen ten or more times. The genes are TRBV29-1 and TRBJ2-3; D possibly matches TRBD1 or TRBD2 (5 bases each). Germline CDR1 SQVTM, CDR2 ANQGSEA. The CDR3 is 14 residues long. Trimming removed 8 bases at V and 1 base at J, with 16 bases between. CDR3 nucleotides: TGCAGCACGAGGGACCTCCTGGGCACAGATACGCAGTATTTT. Translating it yields CSTRDLLGTDTQYF.

The chain combines TRBV5-1 with TRBJ2-5; TRBD2 matches 7 bases. CDR1 SGHRS and CDR2 YFSETQ come from the germline V gene. The V gene end was trimmed by 2 bases and the J gene end by 1 base; junction bases not matched to a gene: 11. CDR3 length equals 17 residues. CDR3 loop: CASSFAKLLAGQETQYF. The CDR3 nucleotides read TGCGCCAGCAGCTTCGCCAAACTTTTAGCGGGCCAAGAGACCCAGTACTTC.

The sample holds a few counts of this clonotype. This chain uses TRBV6-1 with TRBJ1-2; D might be TRBD1 (5 bases). Between the trimmed V and J ends, which lost 6 bases and 9 bases, there was a span of 11 bases. The CDR3 extends over 11 amino acids. CDR1 and CDR2 from the germline V gene are MNHNS and SASEGT. The CDR3 is CASSAGISYTF. CDR3 in DNA: TGTGCCAGCAGCGCAGGGATCAGCTACACCTTC.

This clonotype was seen a few times. V usage is TRBV3-1 and J usage is TRBJ2-1, with 11 nucleotides matching TRBD2. The CDR3 totals 16 residues. V lost 1 base to trimming and J lost 5 bases; unmatched junction nucleotides: 4. Germline V gives CDR1 LGHDT, CDR2 YNNKEL (reference sequence). CDR3 sequence (DNA): TGTGCCAGCAGCCAAGTTCTAGCGGGGGGCAACAATGAGCAGTTCTTC. Amino acids: CASSQVLAGGNNEQFF.

The chain uses TRBV30 and TRBJ1-4; possible D gene TRBD1, 5 bases. Germline CDR1 reads GTSNPN; CDR2 reads SVGIG (reference sequence). Trimming pared 1 base from V and 3 bases from J, leaving 9 bases between. CDR3 length: 14 residues. The CDR3 is CAWSDLGANEKLFF. The DNA of the CDR3 is TGTGCCTGGAGTGATCTGGGGGCTAATGAAAAACTGTTTTTT.

The rearrangement joins TRBV29-1 to TRBJ2-1; 7 bases line up with TRBD1. Trimming took 7 bases from V and 3 from J; bases not matched to a gene: 6. CDR1 is SQVTM and CDR2 is ANQGSEA in the germline V gene. The CDR3 totals 13 residues. The chain's CDR3 is CSERQGYYNEQFF. CDR3 DNA: TGCAGCGAACGACAGGGATACTACAATGAGCAGTTCTTC.

The chain combines TRBV3-1 with TRBJ2-4; either TRBD1 or TRBD2 may supply D (5 bases each). Trimming took off 0 bases at V and 0 bases at J, with 9 bases between the two ends. This CDR3 has 16 amino acids. Germline V gene data show CDR1 as LGHDT and CDR2 as YNNKEL (reference sequence). CDR3 DNA: TGTGCCAGCAGCCAAGAGGGGACCTTAGCCAAAAACATTCAGTACTTC. Translating it yields CASSQEGTLAKNIQYF.

This clonotype was counted at least ten times. The V gene is TRBV11-2, the J gene TRBJ2-7, with D perhaps matching TRBD1 (6 bases). V shed 8 bases and J shed 0 bases, with 14 bases lying between them. Germline V gene lookup returns CDR1 SGHAT and CDR2 FQNNGV. This CDR3 region has 14 residues. The CDR3 DNA reads TGTGCCAGCTCCGCGCGACAGGACTCCTACGAGCAGTACTTC. Its translation: CASSARQDSYEQYF.

The rearrangement links TRBV24-1 to TRBJ1-5, with D hard to call. Germline CDR1 reads KGHDR; CDR2 reads SFDVKD. The CDR3 contains 14 residues. Trimming removed 1 base at V and 0 bases at J, with 3 bases between. The CDR3 spells CATSDLTSNQPQHF. The CDR3, as DNA: TGTGCCACCAGTGATTTAACTAGCAATCAGCCCCAGCATTTT.

This clonotype was seen only once. The V call is TRBV12-3 or TRBV12-4, the J call TRBJ1-4, with no clear D. Trimming shortened V by 6 bases and J by 0 bases, and 8 bases separated the two germline ends. This CDR3 comprises 14 residues. CDR3 residues: CASSSLATNEKLFF. In DNA form, the CDR3 reads TGTGCCAGCAGCAGTCTCGCAACTAATGAAAAACTGTTTTTT.

This sequence joins TRBV19 and TRBJ1-5; D ambiguous. The V gene's germline CDR1 is LNHDA and CDR2 SQIVND (reference sequence). This CDR3 comprises 19 residues. V lost 6 bases, J lost 8 bases, and 32 bases lay in between. The CDR3 spells CASRAVVFGPGTSAEPQHF. In DNA form, the CDR3 reads TGTGCCAGTAGAGCGGTAGTATTTGGGCCGGGTACATCAGCAGAGCCCCAGCATTTT.